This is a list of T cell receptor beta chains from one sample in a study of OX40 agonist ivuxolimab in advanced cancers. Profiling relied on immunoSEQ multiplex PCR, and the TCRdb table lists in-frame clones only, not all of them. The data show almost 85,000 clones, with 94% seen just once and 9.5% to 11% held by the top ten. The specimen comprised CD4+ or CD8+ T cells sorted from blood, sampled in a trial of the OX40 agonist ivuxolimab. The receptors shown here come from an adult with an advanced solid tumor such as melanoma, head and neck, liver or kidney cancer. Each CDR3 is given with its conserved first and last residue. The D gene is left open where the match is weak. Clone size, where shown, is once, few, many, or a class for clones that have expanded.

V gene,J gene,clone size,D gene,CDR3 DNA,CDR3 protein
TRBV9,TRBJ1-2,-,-,TGTGCCAGCAGTCGGGACGGAACTAACTATGGCTACACCTTC,CASSRDGTNYGYTF
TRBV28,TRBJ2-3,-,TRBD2,TGTGCCAGCAGTTACCTAGCGGGAGGGCCAAGTCGCCCAGATACGCAGTATTTT,CASSYLAGGPSRPDTQYF
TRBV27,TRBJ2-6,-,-,TGTGCCAGCAGTACCTCTGGGGCCAACGTCCTGACTTTC,CASSTSGANVLTF
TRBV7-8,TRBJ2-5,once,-,TGTGCCAGCAGCAAGACCAGGGGCGAAGAGACCCAGTACTTC,CASSKTRGEETQYF
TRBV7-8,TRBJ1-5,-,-,TGTGCCAGCAGTCCCCCCGCGGGGAGGGGGAGCAATCAGCCCCAGCATTTT,CASSPPAGRGSNQPQHF
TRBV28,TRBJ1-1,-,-,TGTGCCAGCATTCCTTCGGGGAGGATGAACACTGAAGCTTTCTTT,CASIPSGRMNTEAFF
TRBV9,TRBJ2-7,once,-,TGTGCCAGCAGCGTTGACCTCATGGGGGACGAGCAGTACTTC,CASSVDLMGDEQYF
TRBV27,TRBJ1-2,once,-,TGTGCCAGCAGTGCCTCACAGGGTTTCGACTATGGCTACACCTTC,CASSASQGFDYGYTF
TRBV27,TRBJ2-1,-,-,TGTGCCAGCAGTTTACTGGGACGGCAAAATGAGCAGTTCTTC,CASSLLGRQNEQFF
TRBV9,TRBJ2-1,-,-,TGTGCCAGCAGCGTAAACGGAAGCCCACCGCGGTTCTTC,CASSVNGSPPRFF
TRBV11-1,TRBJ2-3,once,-,TGTGCCAGCAGCTTAGGTCCTAGCGTCTTTTTGAGAGATACGCAGTATTTT,CASSLGPSVFLRDTQYF
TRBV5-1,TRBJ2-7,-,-,TGCGCCAGCAGCTCCTCAAGCTCCTACGAGCAGTACTTC,CASSSSSSYEQYF
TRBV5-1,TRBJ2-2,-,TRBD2,TGCGCCAGCAGCTTGACTAGCGGGAGTGCCGGGGAGCTGTTTTTT,CASSLTSGSAGELFF
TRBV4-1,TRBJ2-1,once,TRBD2,TGCGCCAGCTGTAGCGGGGCGTTGCCCCATGAGCAGTTCTTC,CASCSGALPHEQFF
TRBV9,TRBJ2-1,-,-,TGTGCCAGCAGCGTATCGAACAATGAGCAGTTCTTC,CASSVSNNEQFF
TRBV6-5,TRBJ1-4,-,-,TGTGCCACCGGGGTCCCTAATGAAAAACTGTTTTTT,CATGVPNEKLFF
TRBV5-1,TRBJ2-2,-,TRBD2,TGCGCCAGCAGCTTGGGGTCTCTAGCGGGAGGACCCGGGGAGCTGTTTTTT,CASSLGSLAGGPGELFF
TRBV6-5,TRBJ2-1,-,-,TGTGCCAGCAGTTACTCCGGGAGAACCTACAATGAGCAGTTCTTC,CASSYSGRTYNEQFF
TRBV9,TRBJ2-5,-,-,TGTGCCAGCAGCCCTGACTCAAACCAAGAGACCCAGTACTTC,CASSPDSNQETQYF
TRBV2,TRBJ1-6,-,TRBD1,TGTGCCAGCAGTGCGTATATAGGACAGGGGGCCGATTCACCCCTCCACTTT,CASSAYIGQGADSPLHF
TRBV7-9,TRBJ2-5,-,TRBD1,TGTGCCAGCAGCTCTCCAGGGGGCTCAGAGACCCAGTACTTC,CASSSPGGSETQYF
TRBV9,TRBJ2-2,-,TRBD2,TGTGCCACCGCTGGGGGGGCGAACACCGGGGAGCTGTTTTTT,CATAGGANTGELFF
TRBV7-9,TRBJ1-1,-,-,TGTGCCAGCAGCCCCTACGACATGAACACTGAAGCTTTCTTT,CASSPYDMNTEAFF
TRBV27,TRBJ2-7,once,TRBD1,TGTGCCAGCAGTCCTAGTATACAGGGGGCGAGCGAGCAGTACTTC,CASSPSIQGASEQYF
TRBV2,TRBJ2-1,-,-,TGTGCCAGCGGGAAGTTGGATCAGAGGGACAATGAGCAGTTCTTC,CASGKLDQRDNEQFF
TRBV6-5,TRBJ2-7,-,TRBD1,TGTGCCACAGGACAGGGGTTCTACGAGCAGTACTTC,CATGQGFYEQYF
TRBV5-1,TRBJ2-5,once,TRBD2,TGCGCCAGCAGCTTGGCTAGCGGGCAAGAGACCCAGTACTTC,CASSLASGQETQYF
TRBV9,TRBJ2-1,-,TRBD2,TGTGCCAGCAGCGTAGGACCCCTTACTAGCGGGAGAAACAATGAGCAGTTCTTC,CASSVGPLTSGRNNEQFF
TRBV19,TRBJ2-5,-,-,TGTGCCAGTAGTATAGGGGCAGGGTCAGAGACCCAGTACTTC,CASSIGAGSETQYF
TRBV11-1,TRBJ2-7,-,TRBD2,TGTGCCAGCAGCTTGGGACTAGGGGGACCCTACGAGCAGTACTTC,CASSLGLGGPYEQYF
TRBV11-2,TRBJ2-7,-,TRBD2,TGTGCCAGCAGCTTAGGCAGCGGGGATCGCTACGAGCAGTACTTC,CASSLGSGDRYEQYF
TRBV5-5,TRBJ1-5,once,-,TGTGCCAGCAGCTTGGAAGGGGCTATCAATCAGCCCCAGCATTTT,CASSLEGAINQPQHF
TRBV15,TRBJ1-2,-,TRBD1,TGTGCCACCAGGTGGACAGGGGTCCATGGGGCCTATGGCTACACCTTC,CATRWTGVHGAYGYTF
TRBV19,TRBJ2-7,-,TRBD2,TGTGCCAGTAGTCCTACGGGACTAGCGGAGACATGGGAGCAGTACTTC,CASSPTGLAETWEQYF
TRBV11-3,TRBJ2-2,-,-,TGTGCCAGCAGCCCCTCGAACACCGGGGAGCTGTTTTTT,CASSPSNTGELFF
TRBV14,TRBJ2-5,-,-,TGTGCCAGCAGCCCCTTGGACCCGGGAATGGAGACCCAGTACTTC,CASSPLDPGMETQYF
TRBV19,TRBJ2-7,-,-,TGTGCCAGTAGTATAGACCACGAGCAGTACTTC,CASSIDHEQYF
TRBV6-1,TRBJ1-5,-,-,TGTGCCAGCTTAGGGGGGTGGAATCAGCCCCAGCATTTT,CASLGGWNQPQHF
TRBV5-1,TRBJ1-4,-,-,TGCGCCAGCAGCCAGGACGGGACTAATGAAAAACTGTTTTTT,CASSQDGTNEKLFF
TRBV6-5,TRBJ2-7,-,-,TGTGCCAGCAGTTACACGATGGAATCCTACGAGCAGTACTTC,CASSYTMESYEQYF
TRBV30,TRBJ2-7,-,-,TGTGCCTGGAGGGCCCCGGGGCCTCGGCGGGAGCAGTACTTC,CAWRAPGPRREQYF
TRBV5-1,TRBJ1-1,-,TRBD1,TGCGCCAGCAGCTTGGCGGAGTATGACAGGGTTAATGAAGCTTTCTTT,CASSLAEYDRVNEAFF